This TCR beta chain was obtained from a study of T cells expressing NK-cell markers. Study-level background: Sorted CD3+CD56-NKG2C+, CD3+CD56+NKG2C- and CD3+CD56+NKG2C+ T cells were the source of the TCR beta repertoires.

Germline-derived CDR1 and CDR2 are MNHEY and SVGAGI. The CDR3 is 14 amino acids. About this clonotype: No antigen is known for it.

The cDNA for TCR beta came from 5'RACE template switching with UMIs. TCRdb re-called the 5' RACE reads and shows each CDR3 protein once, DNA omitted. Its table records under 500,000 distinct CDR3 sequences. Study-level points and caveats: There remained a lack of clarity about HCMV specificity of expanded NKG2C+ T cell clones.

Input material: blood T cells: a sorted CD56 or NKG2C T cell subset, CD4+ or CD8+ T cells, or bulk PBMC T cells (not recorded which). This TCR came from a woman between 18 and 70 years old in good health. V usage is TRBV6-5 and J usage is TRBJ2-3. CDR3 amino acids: CASSYRTITDTQYF.